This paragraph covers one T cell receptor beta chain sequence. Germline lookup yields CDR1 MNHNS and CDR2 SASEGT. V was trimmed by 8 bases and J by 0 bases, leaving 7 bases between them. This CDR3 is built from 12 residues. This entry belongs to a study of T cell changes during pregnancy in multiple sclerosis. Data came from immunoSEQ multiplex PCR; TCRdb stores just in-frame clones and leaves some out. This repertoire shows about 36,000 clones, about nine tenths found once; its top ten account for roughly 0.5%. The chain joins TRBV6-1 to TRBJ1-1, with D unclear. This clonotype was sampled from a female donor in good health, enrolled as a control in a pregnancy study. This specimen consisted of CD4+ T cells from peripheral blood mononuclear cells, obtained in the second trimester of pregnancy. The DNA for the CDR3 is TGTGCCAGCGGCAGATTGAACACTGAAGCTTTCTTT. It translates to CASGRLNTEAFF.